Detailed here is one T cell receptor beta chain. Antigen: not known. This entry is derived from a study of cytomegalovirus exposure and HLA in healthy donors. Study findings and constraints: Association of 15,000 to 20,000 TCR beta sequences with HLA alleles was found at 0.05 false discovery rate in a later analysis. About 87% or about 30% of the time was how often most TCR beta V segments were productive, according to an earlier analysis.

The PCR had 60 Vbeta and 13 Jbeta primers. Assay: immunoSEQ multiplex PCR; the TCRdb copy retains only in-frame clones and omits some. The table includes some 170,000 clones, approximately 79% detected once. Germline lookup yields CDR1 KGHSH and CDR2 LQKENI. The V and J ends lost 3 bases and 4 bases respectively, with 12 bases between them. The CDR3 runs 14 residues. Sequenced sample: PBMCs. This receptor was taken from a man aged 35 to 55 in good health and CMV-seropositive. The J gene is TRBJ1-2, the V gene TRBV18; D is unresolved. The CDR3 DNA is TGTGCCAGCTCACCCGAAACCGGGATCTATGGCTACACCTTC. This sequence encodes CASSPETGIYGYTF.